This TCR beta chain was identified in a study of blood T cell repertoires in COVID-19. The table came from immunoSEQ multiplex PCR; TCRdb's copy has only in-frame clones and leaves some out. The sample includes approximately 300,000 clones, around 89% of them seen just once. The sequenced sample consisted of peripheral blood. The TCR was taken from a man in his thirties or forties with acute or convalescent COVID-19.

CDR3: CASSIGRGSRNEQFF. The CDR3 DNA reads TGTGCCAGCAGCATCGGACGGGGATCGAGGAATGAGCAGTTCTTC. The J gene is TRBJ2-1, the V gene TRBV7-9, with TRBD2 as a possible D gene (5 bases). V dropped 5 bases and J dropped 7 bases, with 18 bases sitting between them. The CDR3 extends over 15 amino acids. Germline V gene data show CDR1 as SEHNR and CDR2 as FQNEAQ (reference sequence).